These 8 T cell receptor beta chains came from one sample sequenced in a study of T-cell memory formation after mild COVID-19. TCRdb passed the 5' RACE reads through MiXCR, listing each CDR3 protein once. Of 150,000 to 200,000 distinct CDR3 sequences in the sample, approximately 10% were seen once. Sample: PBMCs or a T cell subset sorted from them (not recorded which). The receptors derive from a young man who had mild COVID-19 (a few samples of this study predate the infection). Cell type and time point are not known.

The rearrangement joins TRBV9 to TRBJ1-4; 9 bases line up with TRBD1. From germline, CDR1 is SGDLS and CDR2 YYNGEE. V gave up 0 bases and J gave up 6 bases; unmatched junction bases: 6. The CDR3 consists of 16 residues. The CDR3 bases are TGTGCCAGCAGCGTAGGAACAGGGGGCGCAGATGAAAAACTGTTTTTT. Protein sequence: CASSVGTGGADEKLFF.

The chain joins TRBV12-3 or TRBV12-4 to TRBJ2-1, with 11 bases fitting TRBD2. CDR3 size: 14 residues. V shed 7 bases, J shed 8 bases, and the junction held 7 bases outside the gene matches. The CDR3 sequence is CASIVAGGPYEQFF. The DNA for the CDR3 is TGTGCCAGCATTGTAGCGGGGGGGCCCTATGAGCAGTTCTTC.

J is TRBJ1-1 and V is TRBV7-9; unclear D gene. Trimming took 2 bases from V and 4 from J, leaving 8 bases between them. CDR3 length: 13 residues. Germline values: CDR1 SEHNR, CDR2 FQNEAQ (reference sequence). The CDR3 reads CASSLLGSTEAFF. The DNA for the CDR3 is TGTGCCAGCAGCTTACTGGGTAGCACTGAAGCTTTCTTT. Drawing the rest from reference TRBV7-9 and TRBJ1-1, the complete variable domain is DTGVSQNPRHKITKRGQNVTFRCDPISEHNRLYWYRQTLGQGPEFLTYFQNEAQLEKSRLLSDRFSAERPKGSFSTLEIQRTEQGDSAMYLCASSLLGSTEAFFGQGTRLTVV.

This clonotype was detected a few times. The chain joins TRBV5-4 to TRBJ2-4; D may be TRBD1 (6 bases). Trimming took 3 bases from V and 6 from J, leaving 16 bases between them. In germline, CDR1 is SGHNT, CDR2 YYREEE (reference sequence). The CDR3 runs to 15 residues. CDR3 nucleotide sequence: TGTGCCAGCAGCTGGGACACGGTGGGGCCAAACATTCAGTACTTC. This encodes CASSWDTVGPNIQYF.

This clonotype was seen only a few times. The chain combines TRBV3-1 with TRBJ2-1, with D perhaps TRBD2 (5 bases). Trimming took 3 bases from V and 15 from J, leaving 15 bases between them. Germline CDR1 is LGHDT and CDR2 is YNNKEL (reference sequence). The CDR3 has 12 residues. CDR3 loop: CASSQAETKRFF. CDR3 nucleotide sequence: TGTGCCAGCAGCCAGGCAGAGACTAAACGGTTCTTC.

This clonotype was counted ten times or more. The V call is TRBV5-1, the J call TRBJ2-2; no clear D. The CDR3 loop spans 15 amino acids. Germline CDR1 and CDR2: SGHRS and YFSETQ. The V end was cut by 0 bases, the J end by 0 bases, with 6 bases between. CDR3 bases: TGCGCCAGCAGCTTGGTACCAACGAACACCGGGGAGCTGTTTTTT. Its protein is CASSLVPTNTGELFF.

This clonotype has ten or more counts. The chain uses TRBV24-1 and TRBJ2-1, with D possibly being TRBD1 (6 bases). CDR1 is KGHDR and CDR2 is SFDVKD in the germline V gene. The V gene lost 4 bases and the J gene lost 15 bases, with 15 bases spanning the gap. This CDR3 contains 12 residues. The CDR3 is CATSEFTGSWFF. CDR3 nucleotides: TGTGCCACCAGTGAATTTACAGGGTCTTGGTTCTTC.

The chain combines TRBV10-3 with TRBJ1-5; the D is unclear. This CDR3 is built from 13 residues. Germline assignment: CDR1 ENHRY and CDR2 SYGVKD. The ends were cut back, 10 bases at V and 6 bases at J, with 16 bases in the middle. The DNA for the CDR3 is TGTGCCACACATGGGTCTTCGGGTCAGCCCCAGCATTTT. Protein product: CATHGSSGQPQHF.